These T cell receptor beta chains were read from a single sample in a study of patients and donors after allogeneic stem cell transplantation. TCRdb itself ran the RT-PCR reads through MiXCR, one entry per CDR3 protein. The table shows some 880,000 distinct CDR3 sequences, with over 15% occurring only once. Sequencing input: blood, either unsorted or a sorted T cell fraction (not recorded which). The receptors were gathered from a human donor who was either an allogeneic HSCT recipient or a stem cell or donor lymphocyte infusion donor (not recorded which). It is not recorded whose cells these are; they may come from a transplant donor. Both conserved end residues are part of each CDR3. The D gene is left open where the match is weak. Clone size is given for some rows only: seen once, a few or many times, or a class if the clone is expanded.

v_call: TRBV30
d_call: TRBD1
clone_size: few
cdr3_length: 11
j_call: TRBJ1-6
cdr3_nt: TGTGCCTGGACCCCAGGGGGGCCCCTCCACTTT
cdr3_aa: CAWTPGGPLHF

v_call: TRBV12-3/TRBV12-4
d_call: -
clone_size: -
cdr3_length: 14
j_call: TRBJ2-3
cdr3_nt: TGTGCCAGCAGTACCCAAATTGGGGCAGATACGCAGTATTTT
cdr3_aa: CASSTQIGADTQYF

v_call: TRBV6-1
d_call: -
clone_size: -
cdr3_length: 16
j_call: TRBJ1-1
cdr3_nt: TGTGCCAGCTCCCCGATGTTGAAGGGTAGAATGACTGAAGCTTTCTTT
cdr3_aa: CASSPMLKGRMTEAFF

v_call: TRBV6-1
d_call: -
clone_size: -
cdr3_length: 17
j_call: TRBJ2-5
cdr3_nt: TGTGCCAGCAGGCCCCAGGCCCTAAGGGGGGGGCAAGAGACCCAGTACTTC
cdr3_aa: CASRPQALRGGQETQYF

v_call: TRBV5-1
d_call: -
clone_size: few
cdr3_length: 16
j_call: TRBJ2-7
cdr3_nt: TGCGCCAGCAGCCCTACACCGTACAGGGCCCCTTACGAGCAGTACTTC
cdr3_aa: CASSPTPYRAPYEQYF

v_call: TRBV20-1
d_call: -
clone_size: few
cdr3_length: 13
j_call: TRBJ1-2
cdr3_nt: TGCAGTACTCCAGGGGAGCGGGGCTATGGCTACACCTTC
cdr3_aa: CSTPGERGYGYTF

v_call: TRBV12-3/TRBV12-4
d_call: -
clone_size: once
cdr3_length: 14
j_call: TRBJ2-1
cdr3_nt: TGTGCCAGCAGTTCCTCATCACAGGGCAATGAGCAGTTCTTC
cdr3_aa: CASSSSSQGNEQFF

v_call: TRBV20-1
d_call: -
clone_size: -
cdr3_length: 19
j_call: TRBJ2-3
cdr3_nt: TGCAGTGCTAGAGATGAGAGGCGGGATGGCCAAATTGTGGGAGATACGCAGTATTTT
cdr3_aa: CSARDERRDGQIVGDTQYF

v_call: TRBV5-1
d_call: TRBD1
clone_size: few
cdr3_length: 15
j_call: TRBJ1-1
cdr3_nt: TGCGCCAGCAGGGGACAGACTTCGATGAACACTGAAGCTTTCTTT
cdr3_aa: CASRGQTSMNTEAFF

v_call: TRBV27
d_call: TRBD1
clone_size: -
cdr3_length: 15
j_call: TRBJ2-7
cdr3_nt: TGTGCCAGCAGTTTATCCGCGGACAGGGACAACGAGCAGTACTTC
cdr3_aa: CASSLSADRDNEQYF

v_call: TRBV9
d_call: -
clone_size: few
cdr3_length: 14
j_call: TRBJ1-1
cdr3_nt: TGTGCCAGCAGCGGACAGGTCCGGGACACTGAAGCTTTCTTT
cdr3_aa: CASSGQVRDTEAFF

v_call: TRBV19
d_call: -
clone_size: -
cdr3_length: 14
j_call: TRBJ2-7
cdr3_nt: TGTGCCAGTATGTACACGTCCAAATCCTACGAGCAGTACTTC
cdr3_aa: CASMYTSKSYEQYF

v_call: TRBV9
d_call: TRBD1
clone_size: -
cdr3_length: 15
j_call: TRBJ2-1
cdr3_nt: TGTGCCAGCAGCGTAGAGGGACAGGGGAACAATGAGCAGTTCTTC
cdr3_aa: CASSVEGQGNNEQFF

v_call: TRBV7-2
d_call: -
clone_size: -
cdr3_length: 17
j_call: TRBJ1-5
cdr3_nt: TGTGCCAGCAGCTTTTATACGATTGGGGGGAGCAATCAGCCCCAGCATTTT
cdr3_aa: CASSFYTIGGSNQPQHF

v_call: TRBV24-1
d_call: -
clone_size: few
cdr3_length: 18
j_call: TRBJ1-4
cdr3_nt: TGTGCCACCAGTGACACGCGACAGGCCGGGGGCACTAATGAAAAACTGTTTTTT
cdr3_aa: CATSDTRQAGGTNEKLFF

v_call: TRBV29-1
d_call: TRBD1
clone_size: many
cdr3_length: 13
j_call: TRBJ1-4
cdr3_nt: TGCAGCGGTGGGACAGACGCAAATGAAAAACTGTTTTTT
cdr3_aa: CSGGTDANEKLFF

v_call: TRBV24-1
d_call: -
clone_size: few
cdr3_length: 11
j_call: TRBJ2-1
cdr3_nt: TGTGCCACCAGTAGGCAGGGCAAACAGTTCTTC
cdr3_aa: CATSRQGKQFF

v_call: TRBV7-2
d_call: -
clone_size: -
cdr3_length: 14
j_call: TRBJ2-7
cdr3_nt: TGTGCCAGCAGTCCCGAGGCGGAATCGTACGAGCAGTACTTC
cdr3_aa: CASSPEAESYEQYF

v_call: TRBV5-6
d_call: TRBD2
clone_size: -
cdr3_length: 16
j_call: TRBJ2-7
cdr3_nt: TGTGCCAGCAGCCCGGGACTAGCGGGGGTTTCCTACGAGCAGTACTTC
cdr3_aa: CASSPGLAGVSYEQYF

v_call: TRBV6-1
d_call: -
clone_size: few
cdr3_length: 16
j_call: TRBJ1-5
cdr3_nt: TGTGCCAGCAGACCATATGGAACAGCACCTAATCAGCCCCAGCATTTT
cdr3_aa: CASRPYGTAPNQPQHF

v_call: TRBV4-3
d_call: TRBD2
clone_size: few
cdr3_length: 18
j_call: TRBJ2-1
cdr3_nt: TGCGCCAGCAGCCAAGCCCTGACTAGCGGGGGGGCCTACAATGAGCAGTTCTTC
cdr3_aa: CASSQALTSGGAYNEQFF

v_call: TRBV2
d_call: -
clone_size: few
cdr3_length: 16
j_call: TRBJ1-1
cdr3_nt: TGTGCCAGCAGTGAAATTCAGGCTGGGATGGGCACTGAAGCTTTCTTT
cdr3_aa: CASSEIQAGMGTEAFF

v_call: TRBV7-3
d_call: -
clone_size: -
cdr3_length: 14
j_call: TRBJ1-2
cdr3_nt: TGTGCCAGCAGCGTCGAGGGGGGGCGAGGAGGCTACACCTTC
cdr3_aa: CASSVEGGRGGYTF

v_call: TRBV5-5
d_call: TRBD1
clone_size: -
cdr3_length: 16
j_call: TRBJ2-3
cdr3_nt: TGTGCCAGCAGCCATCTCGGGACAGGGGCAACAGATACGCAGTATTTT
cdr3_aa: CASSHLGTGATDTQYF

v_call: TRBV9
d_call: TRBD1
clone_size: -
cdr3_length: 18
j_call: TRBJ2-6
cdr3_nt: TGTGCCAGCAGCGTACGAGGGACAGTACGCGATGGGGCCAACGTCCTGACTTTC
cdr3_aa: CASSVRGTVRDGANVLTF

v_call: TRBV11-2
d_call: -
clone_size: -
cdr3_length: 14
j_call: TRBJ2-1
cdr3_nt: TGTGCCAGCAGCTTAAGAGACCCCGACAATGAGCAGTTCTTC
cdr3_aa: CASSLRDPDNEQFF

v_call: TRBV20-1
d_call: TRBD1
clone_size: -
cdr3_length: 15
j_call: TRBJ2-7
cdr3_nt: TGCAGTGCTAGAGGGTTTGGACAGGGCAGATACGAGCAGTACTTC
cdr3_aa: CSARGFGQGRYEQYF

v_call: TRBV5-1
d_call: -
clone_size: -
cdr3_length: 14
j_call: TRBJ2-7
cdr3_nt: TGCGCCAGCAGGGGAACAGGGAGGTCCTACGAGCAGTACTTC
cdr3_aa: CASRGTGRSYEQYF

v_call: TRBV11-2
d_call: -
clone_size: -
cdr3_length: 16
j_call: TRBJ2-7
cdr3_nt: TGTGCCAGCAGCTTAGATCTGGACAGCTCCGCCTACGAGCAGTACTTC
cdr3_aa: CASSLDLDSSAYEQYF

v_call: TRBV9
d_call: -
clone_size: -
cdr3_length: 15
j_call: TRBJ1-2
cdr3_nt: TGTGCCAGCAGCGTAGCTACAAGGGAGGGCTATGGCTACACCTTC
cdr3_aa: CASSVATREGYGYTF

v_call: TRBV25-1
d_call: -
clone_size: many
cdr3_length: 11
j_call: TRBJ2-1
cdr3_nt: TGTGCCAGCAGTGAATCCACAGTGCAGTTCTTC
cdr3_aa: CASSESTVQFF

v_call: TRBV20-1
d_call: TRBD1
clone_size: few
cdr3_length: 15
j_call: TRBJ1-2
cdr3_nt: TGCAGTGCTACCGGTATCGGGACAGGGGGCCATGGCTACACCTTC
cdr3_aa: CSATGIGTGGHGYTF

v_call: TRBV20-1
d_call: -
clone_size: few
cdr3_length: 15
j_call: TRBJ1-5
cdr3_nt: TGCAGTGCCCTCCACTTGGGGGTGGGCAATCAGCCCCAGCATTTT
cdr3_aa: CSALHLGVGNQPQHF

v_call: TRBV2
d_call: -
clone_size: -
cdr3_length: 11
j_call: TRBJ2-7
cdr3_nt: TGTGCCAGCAGTGATACAAGGATTCGGTACTTC
cdr3_aa: CASSDTRIRYF

v_call: TRBV5-1
d_call: -
clone_size: -
cdr3_length: 14
j_call: TRBJ1-1
cdr3_nt: TGCGCCAGCAGCCCTGCGGTGGAAGGGACTGAAGCTTTCTTT
cdr3_aa: CASSPAVEGTEAFF

v_call: TRBV6-6
d_call: -
clone_size: few
cdr3_length: 12
j_call: TRBJ2-5
cdr3_nt: TGTGCCAGCAGTTACCTTCGGGAGACCCAGTACTTC
cdr3_aa: CASSYLRETQYF

v_call: TRBV7-9
d_call: TRBD1
clone_size: -
cdr3_length: 15
j_call: TRBJ1-1
cdr3_nt: TGTGCCAGCAGCTTCAGGGGGCCGGACGGGACTGAAGCTTTCTTT
cdr3_aa: CASSFRGPDGTEAFF

v_call: TRBV12-3/TRBV12-4
d_call: TRBD1
clone_size: many
cdr3_length: 13
j_call: TRBJ2-7
cdr3_nt: TGTGCCAGCAGTGACGGGACAGGGTACGAGCAGTACTTC
cdr3_aa: CASSDGTGYEQYF